The 9 T cell receptor beta chains listed next were all sequenced from one sample in a study of blood T cell repertoires in COVID-19. Using immunoSEQ multiplex PCR, the repertoire was profiled, and TCRdb retains in-frame clones only, with some absent. The repertoire holds roughly 220,000 clones, with approximately 80% as singletons. The sample was PBMCs or T cells enriched from blood (not recorded which). These receptors all stem from a man aged 25-45 years with acute COVID-19.

This chain connects TRBV6-5 to TRBJ2-7; 7 nucleotides match TRBD2. V lost 4 bases, J lost 5 bases, and 2 bases stayed unmatched. The CDR3 extends over 12 amino acids. Germline V gives CDR1 MNHEY, CDR2 SVGAGI. DNA of the CDR3: TGTGCCAGCAGTTCCAGCGGGAACGAGCAGTACTTC. Translation gives CASSSSGNEQYF.

The chain is built from TRBV9 and TRBJ1-5; 8 bases align to TRBD1. Trimming cost V 4 bases and J 7 bases; bases outside gene matches: 10. The CDR3 is 15 residues long. The germline CDR1 and CDR2 sequences are SGDLS and YYNGEE. This chain's CDR3 is CASSRQDRVDQPQHF. CDR3 coding DNA: TGTGCCAGCAGCCGACAGGACAGGGTAGACCAGCCCCAGCATTTT.

The V gene is TRBV12-5, the J gene TRBJ2-4; TRBD1 might be the D (7 bases). CDR1 and CDR2 from the germline V gene are LGHNT and FRNRAP. V shed 6 bases and J shed 0 bases, with 15 bases lying between them. This CDR3 is 16 amino acids long. The CDR3 DNA reads as TGTGCTAGTGGGGAGGGACAGACCCTAGCCAAAAACATTCAGTACTTC. This sequence encodes CASGEGQTLAKNIQYF.

V gene TRBV6-1 combines with J gene TRBJ1-1; possible D gene TRBD1, 6 bases. The CDR3 runs 14 residues. V lost 6 bases to trimming and J lost 4 bases, with 15 bases between them. Looked up from germline, CDR1 is MNHNS and CDR2 is SASEGT. The CDR3 is CASSRIQGSTEAFF. The CDR3 DNA reads as TGTGCCAGCAGCCGGATACAGGGTTCCACTGAAGCTTTCTTT.

This chain links TRBV28 with TRBJ1-4; 7 bases are a match to TRBD1. This CDR3 region has 15 residues. Germline-derived CDR1 and CDR2 are MDHEN and SYDVKM. Trimming took 8 bases from V and 8 from J; bases not matched to a gene: 14. This CDR3 reads CASGRLGGPGEKLFF. In nucleotides, the CDR3 is TGTGCCAGCGGCCGATTAGGGGGCCCGGGGGAAAAACTGTTTTTT.

The rearrangement links TRBV6-1 to TRBJ2-1, with 10 nucleotides matching TRBD2. From germline, CDR1 is MNHNS and CDR2 SASEGT. There are 15 residues in the CDR3. With V trimmed by 5 bases and J by 10 bases, 11 bases remained unmatched. Written as DNA, the CDR3 is TGTGCCAGCAGTTCCTGGACTAGCGGTTGGGCCGAGCAGTTCTTC. This codes for CASSSWTSGWAEQFF.

The V call is TRBV18, the J call TRBJ1-3; D remains unclear. Per germline, CDR1 KGHSH and CDR2 LQKENI. With 5 bases removed from V and 1 base from J, the gap between germline ends came to 3 bases. This CDR3 is 12 amino acids long. Here the CDR3 DNA reads TGTGCCAGCTCAACTTCTGGAAACACCATATATTTT. Amino acid sequence: CASSTSGNTIYF.

The genes are TRBV28 and TRBJ2-3; D gene uncertain. The germline V and J ends were trimmed by 6 bases and 4 bases, with 14 bases remaining between them. The CDR3 consists of 14 residues. CDR1 MDHEN and CDR2 SYDVKM come from the germline V gene. This chain's CDR3 is CASSPAPLPDTQYF. CDR3 sequence (DNA): TGTGCCAGCAGCCCCGCCCCGCTACCAGATACGCAGTATTTT.

The chain uses TRBV18 and TRBJ2-6; TRBD1 aligns across 8 bases. The CDR3 length is 19 residues. The trim removed 3 bases at V and 2 bases at J, leaving 12 bases unmatched. The germline gives CDR1 KGHSH, CDR2 LQKENI. CDR3 nucleotide sequence: TGTGCCAGCTCACCCTGGAGGACAGGGATCGTCACTGGGGCCAACGTCCTGACTTTC. It codes for CASSPWRTGIVTGANVLTF.